This TCR beta chain was sequenced for a study of T cell responses to AZD1222 COVID-19 vaccine. General observations from the study: It should be noted that donors were predominantly white British and more often female, and clonal diversity was possibly underestimated. Among AZD1222 vaccinees, only six or seven were seropositive at baseline. Unmutated variant regions are reportedly the target of nearly half of TCRs that are spike-specific. Breadth and depth of Spike-specific TCRs rose after two AZD1222 doses.

Assay used: immunoSEQ multiplex PCR; TCRdb lists only in-frame clones, some missing. The sample lists approximately 84,000 clones, over 75% seen once, with roughly 32% in the top ten. V lost 4 bases to trimming and J lost 7 bases, with 5 bases between them. CDR3 length: 11 amino acids. CDR1 and CDR2 (germline): WSHSY, SAAADI. In regard to this clone: Its antigen is still unknown.

The clonotype was recovered from an adult in good health. This specimen consisted of peripheral blood, obtained on day 0 of AZD1222 vaccination. The chain recombines TRBV10-2 with TRBJ2-1; D is ambiguous. The CDR3 sequence is CASSGLNEQFF. DNA of the CDR3: TGCGCCAGCAGTGGGTTGAATGAGCAGTTCTTC.